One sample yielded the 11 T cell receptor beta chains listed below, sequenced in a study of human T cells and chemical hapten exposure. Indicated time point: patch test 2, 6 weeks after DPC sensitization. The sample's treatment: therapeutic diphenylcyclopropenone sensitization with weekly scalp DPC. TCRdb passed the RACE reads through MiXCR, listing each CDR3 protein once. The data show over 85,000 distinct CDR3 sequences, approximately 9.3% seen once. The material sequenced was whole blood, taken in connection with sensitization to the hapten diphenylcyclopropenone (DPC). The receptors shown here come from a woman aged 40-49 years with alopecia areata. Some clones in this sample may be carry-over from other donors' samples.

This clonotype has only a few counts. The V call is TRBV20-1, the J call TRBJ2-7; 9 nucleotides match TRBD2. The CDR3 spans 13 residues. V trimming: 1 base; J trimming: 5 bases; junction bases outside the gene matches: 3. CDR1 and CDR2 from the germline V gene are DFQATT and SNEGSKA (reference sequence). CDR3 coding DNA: TGCAGTGCTAGAGTAGCGGGAGCAGACGAGCAGTACTTC. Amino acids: CSARVAGADEQYF.

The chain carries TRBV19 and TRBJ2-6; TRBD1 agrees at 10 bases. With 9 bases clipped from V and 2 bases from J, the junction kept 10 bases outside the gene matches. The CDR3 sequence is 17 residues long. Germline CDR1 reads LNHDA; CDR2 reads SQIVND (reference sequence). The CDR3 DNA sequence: TGTGCCAGCTCTCCCGGACAGGGGGTTACTGGGGCCAACGTCCTGACTTTC. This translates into CASSPGQGVTGANVLTF.

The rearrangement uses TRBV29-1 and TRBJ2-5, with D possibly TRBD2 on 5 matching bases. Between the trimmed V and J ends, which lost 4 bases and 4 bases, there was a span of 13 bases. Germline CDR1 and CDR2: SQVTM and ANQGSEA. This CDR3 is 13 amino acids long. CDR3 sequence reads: CSVAGSARETQYF. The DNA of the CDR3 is TGCAGCGTTGCAGGTAGCGCCAGAGAGACCCAGTACTTC.

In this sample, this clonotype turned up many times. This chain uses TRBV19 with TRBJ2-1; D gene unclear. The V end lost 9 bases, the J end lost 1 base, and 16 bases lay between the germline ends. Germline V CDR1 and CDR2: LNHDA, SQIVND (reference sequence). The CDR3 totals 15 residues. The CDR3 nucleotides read TGTGCCAGCGCCCCTAGGCGCCATTCCTACAATGAGCAGTTCTTC. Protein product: CASAPRRHSYNEQFF.

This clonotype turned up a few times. The chain's CDR3 is CASSYSGTGLNQPQHF. CDR3 DNA sequence: TGTGCCAGCAGTTACTCGGGGACAGGCCTCAATCAGCCCCAGCATTTT. The genes are TRBV6-2 or TRBV6-3 and TRBJ1-5; 8 bases fit TRBD1. The CDR3 loop spans 16 amino acids. Losses at the gene ends were 0 bases for V and 3 bases for J; bases not matched to a gene: 4. Germline CDR1 is MNHEY and CDR2 is SVGEGT.

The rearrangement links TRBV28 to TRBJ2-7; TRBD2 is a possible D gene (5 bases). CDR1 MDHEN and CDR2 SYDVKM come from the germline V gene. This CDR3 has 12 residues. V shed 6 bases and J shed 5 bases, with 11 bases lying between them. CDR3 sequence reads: CASRYGMDEQYF. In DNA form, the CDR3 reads TGTGCCAGCAGATACGGGATGGACGAGCAGTACTTC.

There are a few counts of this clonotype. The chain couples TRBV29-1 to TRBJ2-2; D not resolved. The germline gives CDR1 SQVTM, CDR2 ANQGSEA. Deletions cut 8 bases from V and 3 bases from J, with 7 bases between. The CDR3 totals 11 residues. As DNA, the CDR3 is TGCAGCACCGCCGACACCGGGGAGCTGTTTTTT. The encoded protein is CSTADTGELFF.

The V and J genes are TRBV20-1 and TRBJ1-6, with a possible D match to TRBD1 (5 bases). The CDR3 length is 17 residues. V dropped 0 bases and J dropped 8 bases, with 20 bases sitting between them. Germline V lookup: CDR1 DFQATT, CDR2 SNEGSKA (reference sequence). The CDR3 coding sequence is TGCAGTGCTAGAGATGCGCAAGGGGTTCAACTTCATTCACCCCTCCACTTT. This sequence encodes CSARDAQGVQLHSPLHF.

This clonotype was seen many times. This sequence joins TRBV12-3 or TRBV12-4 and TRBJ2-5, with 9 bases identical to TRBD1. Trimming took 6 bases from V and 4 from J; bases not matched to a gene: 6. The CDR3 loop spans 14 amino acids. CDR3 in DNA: TGTGCCAGCAGCACAGGGGGCGGACGAGAGACCCAGTACTTC. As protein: CASSTGGGRETQYF.

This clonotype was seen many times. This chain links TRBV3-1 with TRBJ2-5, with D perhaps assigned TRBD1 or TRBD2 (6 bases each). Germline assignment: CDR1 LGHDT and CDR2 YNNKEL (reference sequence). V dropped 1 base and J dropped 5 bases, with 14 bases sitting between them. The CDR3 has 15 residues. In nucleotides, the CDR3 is TGTGCCAGCAGCCAAGGGGGGGCCGCTCGGGAGACCCAGTACTTC. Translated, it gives CASSQGGAARETQYF.

This CDR3 is CASSQDLGQGIGAQKNTEAFF. In DNA form, the CDR3 reads TGTGCCAGCAGCCAAGATCTAGGGCAGGGAATCGGGGCACAGAAGAACACTGAAGCTTTCTTT. This chain uses TRBV3-2 with TRBJ1-1; TRBD1, the D gene given by the table, was not confirmed from the DNA. TRBV3-2 is designated a pseudogene. The CDR3 sequence is 21 residues long.